This T cell receptor beta chain comes out of a study of human T cells and chemical hapten exposure. Background on the study: Minor pooled library volume differences mainly drove per-sample TCR yield variation.

In the authors' methods: Counting gave a median of around 100,000 TCRs per sample, with values ranging from about 23,224 to 750,000. From the RACE reads, TCRdb called clonotypes with MiXCR, one entry per CDR3 protein. TCRdb assigned the V and J calls; the authors' analysis was not used. The sample has about 64,000 distinct CDR3 sequences; roughly 10% are singletons. CDR1 and CDR2 from the germline V gene are SNHLY and FYNNEI. The ends were cut back, 6 bases at V and 3 bases at J, with 14 bases in the middle. This CDR3 is built from 14 residues. The sample's time point: pre-sensitization, week 0. The treatment: therapeutic diphenylcyclopropenone sensitization with weekly scalp DPC. Blood sampling preceded each patch test application. The study enrolled 18 to 70-year-old alopecia patients suitable for DPC.

This receptor was identified in a woman between 40 and 55 years old with alopecia areata. Some clones in this sample may be carry-over from other donors' samples. The V gene is TRBV2, the J gene TRBJ2-5; perhaps TRBD2 as D (6 bases). Sample: whole blood, taken in connection with sensitization to the hapten diphenylcyclopropenone (DPC). The DNA of the CDR3 is TGTGCCAGCAGGCGGGAAGAGGGGAAAGAGACCCAGTACTTC. Translated: CASRREEGKETQYF.